This TCR beta chain was captured in a study of T cells in Graves' hyperthyroidism and ophthalmopathy. General study findings and limits: Stable hyperthyroidism and ophthalmopathy were separated using 13 V-J signatures.

The CDR3 is made up of 18 amino acids. Per the germline V gene, CDR1 is MNHEY and CDR2 is SVGEGT. Trimming took 6 bases from V and 2 from J; bases not matched to a gene: 14. Individuals with ophthalmopathy presented a Clinical Activity Score of at least 3, a NOSPECS grade of at least 4 and a duration under 3 months. Uncontrolled infection, other autoimmune disease, pregnancy and lactation each barred patients from inclusion. The PBMCs had their origin in 10 ml of fresh peripheral blood. Amplification of TCR beta CDR3 regions was performed using RNA transcripts as template. An initial round of RT-PCR targeting the TCR CDR3 relied on the HTBI primer set. TCRdb redid the calling of the multiplex PCR reads with MiXCR, one entry per CDR3 protein. Among fewer than 750,000 distinct CDR3 sequences, about 14% were seen once, and the ten largest hold around 12%. This clonotype was found many times. Its antigen is undetermined.

Sample: blood. This chain uses TRBV6-2 or TRBV6-3 with TRBJ2-5; TRBD2 agrees at 11 bases. The source of this sequence is a woman aged 45-65 years with Graves' ophthalmopathy. In nucleotides, the CDR3 is TGTGCCAGCAGACCTAACCTTGGGACTAGCGGCCGACAAGAGACCCAGTACTTC. It translates to CASRPNLGTSGRQETQYF.